Below are 9 T cell receptor beta chains sequenced from a single sample in a study of T cell repertoires in cytomegalovirus infection (dated by TCRdb to about 2019). The sequencer listed for this sample is Illumina HiSeq 1500. TCRdb handled the public reads itself, with Q25 trimming in fastp and clone calling in MiXCR, and kept productive beta chains. Entries are consolidated by CDR3 protein sequence, retaining the most common genes and DNA. This sample has more than 140,000 distinct CDR3 sequences in its table, and about 6.5% of those were observed once. About a sixth of the sample belongs to the ten largest clones. Sequencing was carried out using PBMCs. The receptor source for this set is a human donor in good health (CMV status not recorded). Some clones in this sample may be carry-over from other donors' samples.

This clonotype was observed at least ten times. This sequence joins TRBV6-2 or TRBV6-3 and TRBJ2-1; no reliable D call. Trimming removed 4 bases at V and 0 bases at J, with 10 bases between. The CDR3 is 15 amino acids. Germline CDR1 and CDR2: MNHEY and SVGEGT. CDR3 in DNA: TGTGCCAGCAGTTCTCTGGAAAGCTCCTACAATGAGCAGTTCTTC. Protein sequence: CASSSLESSYNEQFF.

This clonotype was recorded many times. The rearrangement uses TRBV5-1 and TRBJ2-7, with D perhaps TRBD1 or TRBD2 (5 bases each). V was trimmed by 0 bases and J by 7 bases, leaving 17 bases between them. The CDR3 has 15 residues. The germline gives CDR1 SGHRS, CDR2 YFSETQ. The CDR3 sequence: CASSLDGTAGMEQYF. CDR3 nucleotide sequence: TGCGCCAGCAGCTTGGACGGGACCGCCGGAATGGAGCAGTACTTC.

This clonotype showed up many times. The chain carries TRBV7-6 and TRBJ1-6; possibly TRBD1 for D (6 bases). CDR1 and CDR2 (germline): SGHVS, FNYEAQ. This CDR3 is built from 15 residues. Trimming removed 6 bases from V and 8 bases from J, with 17 bases in between. The CDR3 region is CASSLQGFQDSPLHF. CDR3 DNA sequence: TGTGCCAGCAGTCTCCAGGGGTTTCAGGATTCACCCCTCCACTTT.

This clonotype was seen repeatedly, ten times or more. The rearrangement uses TRBV7-2 and TRBJ2-3; weak D call: TRBD1 (5 bases). CDR3 length: 15 amino acids. Trimming pared 5 bases from V and 0 bases from J, leaving 12 bases between. Germline CDR1 and CDR2: SGHTA and FQGNSA. The CDR3 loop reads CASSNLQDSTDTQYF. The CDR3 bases are TGTGCCAGCAGCAATCTACAGGACAGCACAGATACGCAGTATTTT.

The rearrangement joins TRBV20-1 to TRBJ2-1, with 9 bases fitting TRBD2. The CDR3 sequence is 14 residues long. Germline V gene data show CDR1 as DFQATT and CDR2 as SNEGSKA (reference sequence). The V and J ends lost 3 bases and 9 bases, in that order; junction bases with no gene match: 9. The CDR3 loop is CSASRAGGRGEQFF. CDR3 nucleotide sequence: TGCAGTGCTAGTAGGGCGGGGGGGCGGGGTGAGCAGTTCTTC.

This clonotype was seen many times. The gene calls are TRBV7-2 and TRBJ2-3; 10 nucleotides agree with TRBD2. Looked up from germline, CDR1 is SGHTA and CDR2 is FQGNSA. Losses at the gene ends were 4 bases for V and 3 bases for J; bases not matched to a gene: 7. The CDR3 totals 16 residues. The DNA of the CDR3 is TGTGCCAGCAGCTCACAGGCTAGCGGGGGTACAGATACGCAGTATTTT. Protein: CASSSQASGGTDTQYF.

V and J are TRBV2 and TRBJ2-6, with D maybe TRBD1 (5 bases). There are 15 residues in the CDR3. Germline-derived CDR1 and CDR2 are SNHLY and FYNNEI. Between the trimmed V and J ends, which lost 5 bases and 4 bases, there was a span of 12 bases. In DNA, the CDR3 is TGTGCCAGCAGTCAAACAAGACAGGGGGCCAACGTCCTGACTTTC. This codes for CASSQTRQGANVLTF.

Only a few counts were recorded for this clonotype. The rearrangement joins TRBV6-6 to TRBJ2-5; D might be TRBD2 (5 bases). The CDR3 is 16 residues long. Trimming took off 5 bases at V and 5 bases at J, with 21 bases between the two ends. The germline V gene encodes CDR1 MNHNY and CDR2 SVGAGI (reference sequence). The CDR3 nucleotides are TGTGCCAGCAGTATATCCCTCGGACTTCCACGGGAGACCCAGTACTTC. The encoded protein is CASSISLGLPRETQYF.

This clonotype has ten or more counts. The genes are TRBV7-6 and TRBJ2-7, with a weak D call TRBD2 (5 bases). V lost 1 base to trimming and J lost 7 bases, with 11 bases between them. This CDR3 has 13 residues. Germline V gives CDR1 SGHVS, CDR2 FNYEAQ. The CDR3 is CASSLGLSGEQYF. CDR3 nucleotide sequence: TGTGCCAGCAGCTTAGGTCTGTCGGGGGAGCAGTACTTC.